This T cell receptor beta chain was identified in a study of cytomegalovirus exposure and HLA in healthy donors. Profiled with immunoSEQ multiplex PCR; TCRdb holds only in-frame clones, not every one. The table records some 110,000 clones, about 88% of them present only once. The CDR3 contains 15 residues. The V and J ends lost 2 bases and 2 bases, in that order; junction bases with no gene match: 5. From germline, CDR1 is MGHRA and CDR2 YSYEKL. The gene calls are TRBV4-1 and TRBJ2-5; 7 bases map to TRBD2. This TCR came from a woman aged 18-29 years in good health and CMV-seropositive. The sample consisted of PBMCs. For the CDR3, the DNA is TGCGCCAGCAGCCAATACGGGACTACTCAAGAGACCCAGTACTTC. It is translated as CASSQYGTTQETQYF.